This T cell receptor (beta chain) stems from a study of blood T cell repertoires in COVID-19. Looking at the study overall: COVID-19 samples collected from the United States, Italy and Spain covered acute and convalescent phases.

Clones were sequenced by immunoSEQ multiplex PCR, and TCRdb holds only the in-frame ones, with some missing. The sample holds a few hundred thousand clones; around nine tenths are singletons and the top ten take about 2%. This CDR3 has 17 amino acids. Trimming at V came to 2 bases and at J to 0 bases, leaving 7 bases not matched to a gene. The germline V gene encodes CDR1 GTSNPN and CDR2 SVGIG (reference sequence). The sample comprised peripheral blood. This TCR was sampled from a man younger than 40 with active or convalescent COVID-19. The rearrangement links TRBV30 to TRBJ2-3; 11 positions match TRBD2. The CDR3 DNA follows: TGTGCCTGGAGTCCGCCGGGACTAGCGGCTAGCACAGATACGCAGTATTTT. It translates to CAWSPPGLAASTDTQYF.